What follows are 26 T cell receptor beta chains derived from one specimen sequenced in a study of blood T cell repertoires in COVID-19. The repertoire was sequenced with immunoSEQ multiplex PCR; TCRdb's copy has only in-frame clones and lacks some. The data contain a few hundred thousand clones, 80% to 90% of them singletons. The sample taken for sequencing was peripheral blood. The receptor set was obtained from a woman in her 70s with COVID-19, enrolled during active disease.

This clone was recorded once. The genes are TRBV7-8 and TRBJ2-3, with 14 bases aligning to TRBD2. Trimming at V came to 4 bases and at J to 8 bases, leaving 11 bases not matched to a gene. Germline V gene data show CDR1 as SGHVS and CDR2 as FQNEAQ. The CDR3 is made up of 17 amino acids. CDR3 nucleotide sequence: TGTGCCAGCAGCTCCGGACTAGCGGGGGGTCCCCGAGGTACGCAGTATTTT. It specifies CASSSGLAGGPRGTQYF. The full variable domain, in which reference TRBV7-8 and TRBJ2-3 provide the parts outside the CDR3, is GAGVSQSPRYKVAKRGQDVALRCDPISGHVSLFWYQQALGQGPEFLTYFQNEAQLDKSGLPSDRFFAERPEGSVSTLKIQRTQQEDSAVYLCASSSGLAGGPRGTQYFGPGTRLTVL.

This clone was picked up one time. The rearrangement uses TRBV19 and TRBJ2-5; possible D gene TRBD1, 6 bases. V was cut by 6 bases and J by 4 bases, with 12 bases left in between. Germline-derived CDR1 and CDR2 are LNHDA and SQIVND (reference sequence). The CDR3 runs 13 residues. CDR3 coding DNA: TGTGCCAGTAGCCAGACAGGTGGAGAGACCCAGTACTTC. Residues: CASSQTGGETQYF.

The V and J genes are TRBV10-1 and TRBJ2-2, with 8 bases aligning to TRBD2. V shed 5 bases, J shed 2 bases, and the junction held 4 bases outside the gene matches. Germline CDR1 reads WNHNN; CDR2 reads SYGVQD (reference sequence). This CDR3 comprises 15 residues. CDR3 nucleotide sequence: TGCGCCAGCAGTCCTAGCGGGCTAAACACCGGGGAGCTGTTTTTT. The encoded protein is CASSPSGLNTGELFF.

This chain joins TRBV6-5 and TRBJ1-2; D is possibly TRBD1 (5 bases). Trimming shortened V by 7 bases and J by 7 bases, and 13 bases separated the two germline ends. This CDR3 contains 12 residues. From germline, CDR1 is MNHEY and CDR2 SVGAGI. The CDR3 bases are TGTGCCAGCACTAATGCAGGGCTTGGCTACACCTTC. This encodes CASTNAGLGYTF.

The chain recombines TRBV19 with TRBJ1-1, with D perhaps TRBD1 (6 bases). Germline assignment: CDR1 LNHDA and CDR2 SQIVND (reference sequence). With 2 bases removed from V and 10 bases from J, the gap between germline ends came to 14 bases. The CDR3 is 13 residues long. The DNA of the CDR3 is TGTGCCAGTAGTATACAGGGGTGGCTCGGAGCTTTCTTT. Translating gives CASSIQGWLGAFF.

J is TRBJ1-2 and V is TRBV18, with 7 bases that match TRBD1. V was clipped by 3 bases and J by 4 bases; unmatched bases: 17. The germline V gene has CDR1 KGHSH and CDR2 LQKENI. The CDR3 is made up of 18 amino acids. The CDR3 coding sequence is TGTGCCAGCTCACCTTTCCGGGACAGTCAAAAACGAGGCTATGGCTACACCTTC. Protein product: CASSPFRDSQKRGYGYTF.

This clone was recorded once. The CDR3 spells CASSLALASTDTQYF. The CDR3 DNA sequence: TGTGCCAGCAGCTTGGCGCTAGCGAGCACAGATACGCAGTATTTT. The gene calls are TRBV5-8 and TRBJ2-3, with D perhaps TRBD2 (6 bases). Between the trimmed V and J ends, which lost 0 bases and 0 bases, there was a span of 8 bases. Germline CDR1 SGHTS, CDR2 YDEGEE. The CDR3 extends over 15 amino acids.

The chain recombines TRBV5-4 with TRBJ2-3; the match to TRBD2 covers 10 bases. Per germline, CDR1 SGHNT and CDR2 YYREEE (reference sequence). The CDR3 extends over 15 amino acids. Unmatched junction bases numbered 8, after V lost 4 bases and J lost 6 bases. The CDR3 protein is CASSPTSGETDTQYF. The CDR3 DNA reads TGTGCCAGCAGCCCAACTAGCGGGGAGACGGATACGCAGTATTTT.

The sample holds one count of this clone. The chain carries TRBV19 and TRBJ1-5; 7 bases are shared with TRBD1. The length of the CDR3 is 15 residues. The V gene's germline CDR1 is LNHDA and CDR2 SQIVND (reference sequence). Trimming at V came to 4 bases and at J to 5 bases, leaving 8 bases not matched to a gene. The CDR3 region has the DNA TGTGCCAGTAGTACGACTGACAGGGTGTATCAGCCCCAGCATTTT. Protein: CASSTTDRVYQPQHF.

The V call is TRBV11-2, the J call TRBJ1-1, with D unclear. V lost 5 bases, J lost 4 bases, and 11 bases lay in between. The CDR3 runs 13 residues. Per germline, CDR1 SGHAT and CDR2 FQNNGV. The CDR3 region is CASSAISSTEAFF. The DNA of the CDR3 is TGTGCCAGCAGCGCAATATCGAGCACTGAAGCTTTCTTT.

This clone was detected only once. The chain has TRBV7-2 and TRBJ1-3, with D hard to call. CDR3 size: 12 residues. The V end lost 1 base, the J end lost 10 bases, and 8 bases lay between the germline ends. Germline values: CDR1 SGHTA, CDR2 FQGNSA. CDR3 nucleotide sequence: TGTGCCAGCAGCTTAGACTCAGCGACCATATATTTT. As protein: CASSLDSATIYF.

This chain connects TRBV29-1 to TRBJ2-2; 9 nucleotides align to TRBD2. The ends lost 7 bases at V and 1 base at J; junction bases unmatched: 4. CDR3 length: 14 residues. Germline CDR1 reads SQVTM; CDR2 reads ANQGSEA. Written as DNA, the CDR3 is TGCAGCGCCCAGCGGGGGGAGAACACCGGGGAGCTGTTTTTT. It yields the protein CSAQRGENTGELFF.

This clone has just one count. This sequence joins TRBV3-1 (or the pseudogene TRBV3-2) and TRBJ1-2; D remains unclear. The germline CDR1 and CDR2 sequences are LGHDT and YNNKEL (reference sequence). The CDR3 sequence is 14 residues long. The ends were cut back, 1 base at V and 3 bases at J, with 9 bases in the middle. The CDR3 protein is CASSQGENDYGYTF. For the CDR3, the DNA is TGTGCCAGCAGCCAAGGGGAGAATGACTATGGCTACACCTTC.

The chain has TRBV27 and TRBJ1-1, with D uncertain. V shed 2 bases and J shed 1 base, with 5 bases lying between them. This CDR3 region has 13 residues. CDR1 and CDR2 from the germline V gene are MNHEY and SMNVEV (reference sequence). The CDR3 DNA is TGTGCCAGCAGTTTAGCGGAGAACACTGAAGCTTTCTTT. It codes for CASSLAENTEAFF.

The V gene is TRBV18, the J gene TRBJ1-3; the D gene is possibly TRBD1 (6 bases). The ends were cut back, 3 bases at V and 2 bases at J, with 8 bases in the middle. CDR1 and CDR2 (germline): KGHSH, LQKENI. There are 14 residues in the CDR3. Here the CDR3 reads CASSPDSPGNTIYF. CDR3 sequence (DNA): TGTGCCAGCTCACCGGACAGCCCTGGAAACACCATATATTTT. The full variable domain, its missing parts supplied by reference TRBV18 and TRBJ1-3, is NAGVMQNPRHLVRRRGQEARLRCSPMKGHSHVYWYRQLPEEGLKFMVYLQKENIIDESGMPKERFSAEFPKEGPSILRIQQVVRGDSAAYFCASSPDSPGNTIYFGEGSWLTVV.

The V call is TRBV11-2, the J call TRBJ2-7, with D unresolved. Germline assignment: CDR1 SGHAT and CDR2 FQNNGV. The CDR3 covers 13 residues. Trimming took 3 bases from V and 3 from J, leaving 9 bases between them. CDR3 DNA sequence: TGTGCCAGCAGCTTCCAGACTCTCTACGAGCAGTACTTC. Translating it yields CASSFQTLYEQYF.

The chain combines TRBV6-1 with TRBJ2-3; TRBD2 agrees at 9 bases. The CDR3 sequence is 16 residues long. In germline, CDR1 is MNHNS, CDR2 SASEGT. The V segment lost 1 base and the J segment 2 bases; nucleotides outside the gene matches: 4. The CDR3 sequence: CASSEGGGAFTDTQYF. CDR3 bases: TGTGCCAGCAGTGAAGGCGGGGGGGCGTTCACAGATACGCAGTATTTT.

The V call is TRBV7-2, the J call TRBJ2-7, with TRBD2 identical over 14 bases. Germline V gene sequence: CDR1 SGHTA, CDR2 FQGNSA. The CDR3 spans 15 residues. The V gene end was trimmed by 1 base and the J gene end by 9 bases; junction bases not matched to a gene: 5. CDR3 sequence: CASSLGGLAGEAQYF. In nucleotides, the CDR3 is TGTGCCAGCAGCTTAGGGGGACTAGCGGGGGAAGCGCAGTACTTC.

This chain uses TRBV5-4 with TRBJ2-5; 7 nucleotides align to TRBD1. V trimming: 5 bases; J trimming: 3 bases; junction bases outside the gene matches: 7. The CDR3 covers 14 residues. The V gene's germline CDR1 is SGHNT and CDR2 YYREEE (reference sequence). The CDR3 coding sequence is TGTGCCAGCAGAAAGGAGACAGGGAAAGAGACCCAGTACTTC. It codes for CASRKETGKETQYF.

In its sample, this clone was seen once. This chain connects TRBV7-2 to TRBJ2-5; the match to TRBD2 covers 9 bases. V trimming: 5 bases; J trimming: 5 bases; junction bases outside the gene matches: 6. Germline CDR1 and CDR2: SGHTA and FQGNSA. This CDR3 has 14 residues. The CDR3 DNA is TGTGCCAGCAGCGCTCTAGCGGGGCGGGAGACCCAGTACTTC. This gives the protein CASSALAGRETQYF.

This chain joins TRBV7-8 and TRBJ1-1, with TRBD1 matching over 7 bases. Germline V gene lookup returns CDR1 SGHVS and CDR2 FQNEAQ. The V gene end was trimmed by 4 bases and the J gene end by 1 base; junction bases not matched to a gene: 3. The CDR3 runs 14 residues. CDR3 sequence: CASSSDRENTEAFF. The DNA for the CDR3 is TGTGCCAGCAGCTCCGACAGGGAGAACACTGAAGCTTTCTTT.

The table lists this clone with many counts. The chain recombines TRBV28 with TRBJ1-3; tentative D call: TRBD1 (6 bases). Between the trimmed V and J ends, which lost 6 bases and 4 bases, there was a span of 16 bases. The CDR3 covers 15 residues. Germline V gene lookup returns CDR1 MDHEN and CDR2 SYDVKM. The CDR3 nucleotides are TGTGCCAGCAGGGGAGGGGGTTCGGTCGGAAACACCATATATTTT. It codes for CASRGGGSVGNTIYF.

This chain links TRBV23-1 with TRBJ1-3; D uncertain. TRBV23-1 is noted as an ORF with a role that remains uncertain. The CDR3 length is 18 residues. Trimming took off 1 base at V and 0 bases at J, with 16 bases between the two ends. CDR3 nucleotide sequence: TGCGCCAGCAGTCAATTGGAGGCGGAACTAATCTCTGGAAACACCATATATTTT. The encoded protein is CASSQLEAELISGNTIYF.

The rearrangement uses TRBV7-2 and TRBJ1-2; TRBD1 aligns across 7 bases. Germline V lookup: CDR1 SGHTA, CDR2 FQGNSA. The CDR3 length is 15 residues. V was pared by 0 bases and J by 8 bases, with 9 bases of the junction left unmatched. CDR3 sequence reads: CASSLALEQGWGYTF. The CDR3 DNA reads TGTGCCAGCAGCTTAGCGCTCGAACAGGGGTGGGGCTACACCTTC.

V gene TRBV2 combines with J gene TRBJ2-7; TRBD2 aligns across 8 bases. Germline V gene lookup returns CDR1 SNHLY and CDR2 FYNNEI. The CDR3 is made up of 14 amino acids. The junction had 5 bases not matched to a gene; V was cut back by 7 bases and J by 0 bases. CDR3 nucleotides: TGTGCCAGCAATGAGCGGGGGCTCTCCTACGAGCAGTACTTC. Translating it yields CASNERGLSYEQYF.

The V and J genes are TRBV7-9 and TRBJ1-5; D ambiguous. Per the germline V gene, CDR1 is SEHNR and CDR2 is FQNEAQ (reference sequence). Between the trimmed V and J ends, which lost 1 base and 4 bases, there was a span of 5 bases. The CDR3 is 13 residues long. The CDR3 protein is CASSLEENQPQHF. CDR3 nucleotide sequence: TGTGCCAGCAGCTTAGAGGAGAATCAGCCCCAGCATTTT.